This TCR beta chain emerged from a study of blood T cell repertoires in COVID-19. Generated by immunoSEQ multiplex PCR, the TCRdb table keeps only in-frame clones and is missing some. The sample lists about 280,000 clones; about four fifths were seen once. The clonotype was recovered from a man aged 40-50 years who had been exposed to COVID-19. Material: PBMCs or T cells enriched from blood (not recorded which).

Written as DNA, the CDR3 is TGTGCCAGCAGTTCCCGGGACACGAACACTGAAGCTTTCTTT. Translation gives CASSSRDTNTEAFF. V usage is TRBV27 and J usage is TRBJ1-1, with D possibly TRBD1 on 6 matching bases. V gave up 4 bases and J gave up 1 base, with 10 bases separating them. CDR1 is MNHEY, CDR2 SMNVEV, per germline (reference sequence). The CDR3 is made up of 14 amino acids.